Listed here are 32 T cell receptor beta chains from one sample, sequenced in a study of blood T cell repertoires in COVID-19. Some clones are missing from TCRdb's copy, which holds only in-frame ones; the method was immunoSEQ multiplex PCR. The repertoire holds roughly 370,000 clones, with about 87% as singletons. Sequenced material: PBMCs or T cells enriched from blood (not recorded which). These receptors were collected from a woman aged 45 to 65 who had recovered from COVID-19.

The CDR3 DNA sequence: TGTGCCAGCAGTTACTTCAACCAAGAGACCCAGTACTTC. This translates into CASSYFNQETQYF. This chain links TRBV6-5 with TRBJ2-5; D not resolved. This CDR3 is built from 13 residues. The germline CDR1 and CDR2 sequences are MNHEY and SVGAGI. Trimming stripped 1 base from V and 0 bases from J, with 3 bases between.

The chain uses TRBV6-5 and TRBJ2-1, with D possibly TRBD2 on 6 matching bases. Trimming removed 6 bases at V and 7 bases at J, with 16 bases between. Germline loops: CDR1 MNHEY, CDR2 SVGAGI. The CDR3 is made up of 14 amino acids. Here the CDR3 DNA reads TGTGCCAGCAGACCACCGGGGGATTGGAATGAGCAGTTCTTC. It codes for CASRPPGDWNEQFF.

In its sample, this clone was seen once. The CDR3 nucleotides read TGTGCCAGCAGCTTATCGCCTCTTGACAGGGAGGAAAAACTGTTTTTT. It is translated as CASSLSPLDREEKLFF. V and J are TRBV7-8 and TRBJ1-4; 7 bases map to TRBD1. Germline V CDR1 and CDR2: SGHVS, FQNEAQ. Losses at the gene ends were 2 bases for V and 8 bases for J; bases not matched to a gene: 11. This CDR3 has 16 residues.

The CDR3 DNA reads TGTGCCAGCAGCGGACAGCTGAACACTGAAGCTTTCTTT. Encoded protein: CASSGQLNTEAFF. The chain has TRBV11-1 and TRBJ1-1, with D perhaps matching TRBD1 (6 bases). The CDR3 loop spans 13 amino acids. Looked up from germline, CDR1 is SGHAT and CDR2 is FQDESV (reference sequence). Trimming took off 5 bases at V and 0 bases at J, with 7 bases between the two ends. Full variable domain (remainder filled in from reference TRBV11-1 and TRBJ1-1): EAEVAQSPRYKITEKSQAVAFWCDPISGHATLYWYRQILGQGPELLVQFQDESVVDDSQLPKDRFSAERLKGVDSTLKIQPAELGDSAMYLCASSGQLNTEAFFGQGTRLTVV.

This rearrangement joins TRBV7-8 to TRBJ1-2; D is ambiguous. Germline CDR1 and CDR2: SGHVS and FQNEAQ. The CDR3 totals 15 residues. Trimming took off 7 bases at V and 5 bases at J, with 20 bases between the two ends. This CDR3 is CASTIPQVGSYGYTF. CDR3 coding DNA: TGTGCCAGCACCATCCCCCAAGTCGGGAGTTATGGCTACACCTTC.

The chain has TRBV4-2 and TRBJ2-1; TRBD2 agrees at 9 bases. Germline lookup yields CDR1 LGHNA and CDR2 YNFKEQ. V lost 1 base, J lost 7 bases, and 5 bases stayed unmatched. CDR3 length equals 15 residues. CDR3 nucleotides: TGTGCCAGCAGCCAAGGCGGGGGGGCGGGGAATGAGCAGTTCTTC. Its translation: CASSQGGGAGNEQFF.

This rearrangement joins TRBV7-9 to TRBJ2-2; D perhaps matches TRBD2 (5 bases). V lost 1 base to trimming and J lost 4 bases, with 10 bases between them. CDR3 length equals 15 residues. Germline lookup yields CDR1 SEHNR and CDR2 FQNEAQ (reference sequence). The DNA for the CDR3 is TGTGCCAGCAGCTTAGAAGCCGGGGTCACCGGGGAGCTGTTTTTT. Residues: CASSLEAGVTGELFF.

This chain links TRBV5-1 with TRBJ2-3; 9 nucleotides agree with TRBD2. V lost 0 bases, J lost 4 bases, and 3 bases stayed unmatched. CDR1 is SGHRS, CDR2 YFSETQ, per germline. This CDR3 is 15 amino acids long. The CDR3 sequence: CASSLEGLAADTQYF. CDR3 nucleotide sequence: TGCGCCAGCAGCTTGGAGGGACTAGCTGCAGATACGCAGTATTTT.

This rearrangement joins TRBV7-8 to TRBJ1-2; D uncertain. V lost 8 bases to trimming and J lost 2 bases, with 9 bases between them. Germline V gives CDR1 SGHVS, CDR2 FQNEAQ. The CDR3 spans 12 residues. CDR3 nucleotide sequence: TGTGCCAGCCGGGATCGAAACTATGGCTACACCTTC. It yields the protein CASRDRNYGYTF.

This clone has only a few counts. The rearrangement joins TRBV10-3 to TRBJ1-3; weak D call: TRBD1 (6 bases). The germline V and J ends were trimmed by 7 bases and 0 bases, with 13 bases remaining between them. This CDR3 has 15 residues. From germline, CDR1 is ENHRY and CDR2 SYGVKD. The CDR3 reads CAITPGRGSGNTIYF. The CDR3 bases are TGTGCCATCACACCCGGCAGGGGCTCTGGAAACACCATATATTTT.

J is TRBJ1-3 and V is TRBV13; possible D gene TRBD1, 6 bases. The germline V and J ends were trimmed by 6 bases and 0 bases, with 15 bases remaining between them. The CDR3 totals 16 residues. Germline CDR1 reads PRHDT; CDR2 reads FYEKMQ (reference sequence). The CDR3 sequence: CASSSTGFYSGNTIYF. CDR3 DNA sequence: TGTGCCAGCAGTTCCACAGGGTTTTACTCTGGAAACACCATATATTTT.

J is TRBJ2-6 and V is TRBV20-1; tentative D call: TRBD2 (5 bases). This CDR3 has 12 amino acids. V was clipped by 3 bases and J by 9 bases, with 9 bases between them. Germline values: CDR1 DFQATT, CDR2 SNEGSKA (reference sequence). The CDR3 region has the DNA TGCAGTGCTAGTGCAGGAGGCAACGTCCTGACTTTC. Translated: CSASAGGNVLTF.

This CDR3 reads CAWTRQGGETQYF. In DNA, the CDR3 is TGTGCCTGGACTAGACAGGGCGGAGAGACCCAGTACTTC. The chain has TRBV30 and TRBJ2-5; 7 nucleotides match TRBD1. The V gene's germline CDR1 is GTSNPN and CDR2 SVGIG (reference sequence). This CDR3 has 13 residues. The J segment lost 4 bases and the V segment lost 4 bases, leaving 6 bases of the junction unmatched. Full variable domain (rest looked up from reference TRBV30 and TRBJ2-5): SQTIHQWPATLVQPVGSPLSLECTVEGTSNPNLYWYRQAAGRGLQLLFYSVGIGQISSEVPQNLSASRPQDRQFILSSKKLLLSDSGFYLCAWTRQGGETQYFGPGTRLLVL.

The gene calls are TRBV4-1 and TRBJ1-4, with D unresolved. CDR3 length: 13 amino acids. Trimming removed 1 base at V and 7 bases at J, with 7 bases between. The germline CDR1 and CDR2 sequences are MGHRA and YSYEKL. CDR3 DNA sequence: TGCGCCAGCAGCCAAGTGGTCGGTGAAAAACTGTTTTTT. Translating gives CASSQVVGEKLFF.

The chain uses TRBV4-1 and TRBJ1-3; no definite D call. The V end was cut by 4 bases, the J end by 2 bases, with 6 bases between. Germline-derived CDR1 and CDR2 are MGHRA and YSYEKL. The length of the CDR3 is 13 residues. CDR3 bases: TGCGCCAGCAGCCTCGGTGCTGGAAACACCATATATTTT. Its translation: CASSLGAGNTIYF.

V and J are TRBV7-2 and TRBJ1-1; 7 bases line up with TRBD1. Germline lookup yields CDR1 SGHTA and CDR2 FQGNSA. The CDR3 runs to 15 residues. V trimming: 5 bases; J trimming: 1 base; junction bases outside the gene matches: 7. In DNA form, the CDR3 reads TGTGCCAGCAGCAGCCAGGGGGGACGGAACACTGAAGCTTTCTTT. As protein: CASSSQGGRNTEAFF.

J is TRBJ2-7 and V is TRBV12-3 or TRBV12-4; no clear D gene. V was clipped by 1 base and J by 2 bases, with 6 bases between them. CDR3 size: 13 residues. CDR3 amino acids: CASSLGGTYEQYF. CDR3 DNA sequence: TGTGCCAGCAGTTTAGGAGGAACCTACGAGCAGTACTTC.

The chain is built from TRBV10-3 and TRBJ2-3; TRBD2 agrees at 7 bases. Per the germline V gene, CDR1 is ENHRY and CDR2 is SYGVKD. The CDR3 spans 15 residues. V shed 9 bases, J shed 0 bases, and the junction held 9 bases outside the gene matches. This CDR3 reads CAITQAGSSTDTQYF. CDR3 DNA: TGTGCCATTACCCAAGCGGGGTCTAGCACAGATACGCAGTATTTT.

The chain uses TRBV27 and TRBJ1-4; D remains ambiguous. CDR3 size: 13 residues. The V end was cut by 7 bases, the J end by 8 bases, with 14 bases between. Germline-derived CDR1 and CDR2 are MNHEY and SMNVEV (reference sequence). The CDR3 DNA reads TGTGCCAGCAAGGCAGGTCGGGAAGAAAAACTGTTTTTT. It specifies CASKAGREEKLFF.

This sequence joins TRBV18 and TRBJ1-2, with 8 nucleotides matching TRBD1. J was trimmed by 8 bases and V by 5 bases; bases with no gene match: 10. The CDR3 contains 14 residues. Germline CDR1 is KGHSH and CDR2 is LQKENI. In DNA, the CDR3 is TGTGCCAGCTCAGCGGGACAGGACTTTGGCGGCTACACCTTC. It encodes CASSAGQDFGGYTF. Drawing the rest from reference TRBV18 and TRBJ1-2, the complete variable domain is NAGVMQNPRHLVRRRGQEARLRCSPMKGHSHVYWYRQLPEEGLKFMVYLQKENIIDESGMPKERFSAEFPKEGPSILRIQQVVRGDSAAYFCASSAGQDFGGYTFGSGTRLTVV.

Comments on this clone: One end of the junction fails to match germline, which may point to a read error. This sequence joins TRBV7-7 and TRBJ1-6, with TRBD1 as a possible D gene (6 bases). Per germline, CDR1 SSHAT and CDR2 FNYEAQ (reference sequence). This CDR3 has 14 amino acids. The chain's CDR3 is CASSLTGSGSPLHF. The CDR3 DNA is TGTGCTAGCAGCCTCACAGGGAGCGGTTCACCCCTCCACTTT.

The chain couples TRBV2 to TRBJ1-2, with TRBD1 as a possible D gene (5 bases). The CDR3 extends over 14 amino acids. From germline, CDR1 is SNHLY and CDR2 FYNNEI. V shed 0 bases and J shed 2 bases, with 7 bases lying between them. The CDR3 here is CASSEASGNYGYTF. CDR3 coding DNA: TGTGCCAGCAGTGAAGCGTCAGGGAACTATGGCTACACCTTC.

J is TRBJ1-1 and V is TRBV5-8; D may be TRBD1 (6 bases). The CDR3 runs to 15 residues. Trimming removed 4 bases from V and 1 base from J, with 14 bases in between. Germline V gene sequence: CDR1 SGHTS, CDR2 YDEGEE. CDR3 bases: TGTGCCAGCAGCACACCGGACAGAACGAACACTGAAGCTTTCTTT. It translates to CASSTPDRTNTEAFF.

This clone is a singleton in its sample. The V and J genes are TRBV4-1 and TRBJ2-2; possibly TRBD2 for D (6 bases). CDR3 size: 15 residues. Germline values: CDR1 MGHRA, CDR2 YSYEKL. The ends were cut back, 5 bases at V and 5 bases at J, with 15 bases in the middle. The CDR3 sequence: CASSSAPGETGELFF. The DNA of the CDR3 is TGCGCCAGCAGCTCTGCGCCGGGGGAGACCGGGGAGCTGTTTTTT.

The rearrangement links TRBV3-1 (or the pseudogene TRBV3-2) to TRBJ2-1; D gene unclear. The CDR3 runs to 13 residues. V lost 4 bases to trimming and J lost 9 bases, with 13 bases between them. Germline V CDR1 and CDR2: LGHDT, YNNKEL (reference sequence). The CDR3 loop is CASSPGPPGEQFF. The CDR3 nucleotides are TGTGCCAGCAGCCCCGGTCCTCCGGGTGAGCAGTTCTTC.

This rearrangement joins TRBV6-5 to TRBJ1-5; TRBD1 is a possible D gene (6 bases). V gave up 2 bases and J gave up 7 bases, with 15 bases separating them. The CDR3 spans 15 residues. In germline, CDR1 is MNHEY, CDR2 SVGAGI. The CDR3 loop reads CASSYRQGLGQPQHF. The CDR3 DNA reads TGTGCCAGCAGTTACCGTCAGGGGTTAGGGCAGCCCCAGCATTTT.

V gene TRBV6-5 combines with J gene TRBJ2-2; TRBD1 agrees at 8 bases. Germline V gene data show CDR1 as MNHEY and CDR2 as SVGAGI. The CDR3 runs 14 residues. The V segment lost 11 bases and the J segment 1 base; nucleotides outside the gene matches: 6. CDR3 loop: CAVEGQENTGELFF. The CDR3 region has the DNA TGTGCCGTCGAGGGACAGGAGAACACCGGGGAGCTGTTTTTT.

This clone was seen only a few times. The chain links TRBV25-1 to TRBJ1-5; weak D call: TRBD1 (5 bases). The length of the CDR3 is 13 residues. The germline V and J ends were trimmed by 6 bases and 5 bases, with 11 bases remaining between them. Germline V CDR1 and CDR2: MGHDK, SYGVNS. This chain's CDR3 is CASSLDSHQPQHF. In nucleotides, the CDR3 is TGTGCCAGCAGCCTAGACAGTCATCAGCCCCAGCATTTT.

The chain links TRBV5-6 to TRBJ1-2, with D possibly matching TRBD1 (5 bases). Germline-derived CDR1 and CDR2 are SGHDT and YYEEEE. V lost 1 base, J lost 6 bases, and 19 bases lay in between. The CDR3 extends over 16 amino acids. The CDR3 sequence: CASSLLSGGHRHGYTF. The CDR3 region has the DNA TGTGCCAGCAGCTTGTTGTCAGGCGGACACCGCCATGGCTACACCTTC.

This clone was seen once. The chain carries TRBV5-6 and TRBJ2-2; D unclear. V was pared by 4 bases and J by 6 bases, with 19 bases between. CDR1 is SGHDT and CDR2 is YYEEEE in the germline V gene. The CDR3 spans 16 residues. The CDR3 DNA follows: TGTGCCAGCAGCCCCAGACTTCGGAGCTTGGCCGGGGAGCTGTTTTTT. Its translation: CASSPRLRSLAGELFF.

J is TRBJ2-1 and V is TRBV29-1; the D is unclear. Looked up from germline, CDR1 is SQVTM and CDR2 is ANQGSEA. Trimming removed 0 bases from V and 5 bases from J, with 8 bases in between. The CDR3 runs 13 residues. CDR3 protein: CSVEERRDNEQFF. CDR3 DNA sequence: TGCAGCGTTGAAGAAAGGAGAGACAATGAGCAGTTCTTC.

The chain has TRBV9 and TRBJ1-1; 8 nucleotides align to TRBD1. V shed 2 bases, J shed 4 bases, and the junction held 4 bases outside the gene matches. This CDR3 is built from 14 residues. In germline, CDR1 is SGDLS, CDR2 YYNGEE. CDR3 loop: CASSVGTGGTEAFF. The CDR3 region has the DNA TGTGCCAGCAGCGTGGGTACAGGGGGCACTGAAGCTTTCTTT.